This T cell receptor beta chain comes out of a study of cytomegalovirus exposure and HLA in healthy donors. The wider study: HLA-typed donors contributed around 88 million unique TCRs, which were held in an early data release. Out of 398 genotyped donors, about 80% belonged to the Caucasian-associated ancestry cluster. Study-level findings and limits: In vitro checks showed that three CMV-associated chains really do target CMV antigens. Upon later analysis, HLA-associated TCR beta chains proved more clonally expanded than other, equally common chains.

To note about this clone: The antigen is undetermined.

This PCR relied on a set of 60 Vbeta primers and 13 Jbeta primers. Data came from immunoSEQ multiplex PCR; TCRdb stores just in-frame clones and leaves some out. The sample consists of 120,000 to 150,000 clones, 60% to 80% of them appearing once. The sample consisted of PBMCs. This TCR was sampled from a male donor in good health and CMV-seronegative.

Here the CDR3 DNA reads TGTGCCAGCAGCCCGAACACAGGAAACTATGGCTACACCTTC. Translation: CASSPNTGNYGYTF. The rearrangement joins TRBV7-9 to TRBJ1-2; D is possibly TRBD1 (5 bases). Germline values: CDR1 SEHNR, CDR2 FQNEAQ (reference sequence). Trimming cost V 5 bases and J 2 bases, with 12 bases left between them. The CDR3 runs 14 residues.